The present T cell receptor (beta chain) was sequenced within a study of T cell responses to AZD1222 COVID-19 vaccine. TCRdb keeps only in-frame clones here, not all; method: immunoSEQ multiplex PCR. The table lists 75,000 to 100,000 clones, 90% of them singletons. This clonotype was obtained from an adult in good health. The source was peripheral blood, collected on day 0 of AZD1222 vaccination.

This chain's CDR3 is CASSKDPYEQYF. The DNA for the CDR3 is TGTGCCAGCAGTAAGGACCCCTACGAGCAGTACTTC. The chain employs TRBV27 and TRBJ2-7; D is ambiguous. The CDR3 consists of 12 residues. CDR1 MNHEY and CDR2 SMNVEV come from the germline V gene (reference sequence). V was cut by 5 bases and J by 2 bases, with 7 bases left in between.